These 5 T cell receptor beta chains share one sample of origin, sequenced in a study of T cells in Graves' hyperthyroidism and ophthalmopathy. Amplification targeted TCR beta CDR3 regions from RNA transcripts. TCR CDR3 underwent first-round RT-PCR with the HTBI primer set. TCRdb reprocessed the multiplex PCR reads via MiXCR and lists one record per CDR3 protein. This sample has about 480,000 distinct CDR3 sequences, with approximately 23% found just once. The sample consisted of blood. These receptors were taken from an older woman with Graves' ophthalmopathy.

This sequence joins TRBV2 and TRBJ1-2, with D possibly being TRBD1 (5 bases). CDR3 length equals 15 residues. Germline CDR1 is SNHLY and CDR2 is FYNNEI. V was pared by 4 bases and J by 0 bases, with 12 bases between. CDR3 region: CASSGGGAANYGYTF. CDR3 in DNA: TGTGCCAGCAGTGGAGGAGGGGCCGCTAACTATGGCTACACCTTC.

This clonotype was counted between two and nine times. The gene calls are TRBV30 and TRBJ2-3, with 9 nucleotides matching TRBD2. This CDR3 has 13 residues. CDR1 and CDR2 (germline): GTSNPN, SVGIG (reference sequence). This chain's CDR3 is CAKASGITDTQYF. CDR3 bases: TGTGCTAAGGCTAGCGGGATCACAGATACGCAGTATTTT.

This clonotype was observed a few times. The chain couples TRBV27 to TRBJ2-5; either TRBD1 or TRBD2 may fit D (5 bases each). The CDR3 runs 15 residues. The germline CDR1 and CDR2 sequences are MNHEY and SMNVEV (reference sequence). Trimming took off 3 bases at V and 4 bases at J, with 15 bases between the two ends. CDR3: CASSFDGAAPETQYF. In nucleotides, the CDR3 is TGTGCCAGCAGTTTTGACGGGGCTGCCCCAGAGACCCAGTACTTC.

The chain links TRBV19 to TRBJ2-3, with 7 bases lining up with TRBD2. The junction had 8 bases not matched to a gene; V was cut back by 7 bases and J by 1 base. There are 15 residues in the CDR3. Germline V gives CDR1 LNHDA, CDR2 SQIVND (reference sequence). This chain's CDR3 is CASTTLAGGTDTQYF. Written as DNA, the CDR3 is TGTGCCAGTACTACTCTCGCGGGGGGCACAGATACGCAGTATTTT.

This clonotype was seen only a few times. V is TRBV12-3 or TRBV12-4 and J is TRBJ2-4; 8 bases are shared with TRBD1. Trimming at V came to 8 bases and at J to 0 bases, leaving 12 bases not matched to a gene. CDR3 length equals 17 residues. The CDR3 reads CASVTTGVPLAKNIQYF. CDR3 nucleotide sequence: TGTGCCAGCGTTACGACAGGGGTTCCATTAGCCAAAAACATTCAGTACTTC.